The next 7 T cell receptor beta chains were all read from a single sample in a study of PD-1 blockade in mismatch repair-deficient tumors. TCRdb's copy holds only in-frame clones and misses some; the assay was immunoSEQ multiplex PCR. The sample consists of around 25,000 clones, 83% of them appearing once. This specimen was peripheral blood, taken 12 weeks after starting pembrolizumab. All receptors derive from an adult with mismatch repair-deficient cancer.

This chain connects TRBV7-2 to TRBJ2-7; D gene uncertain. Between the trimmed V and J ends, which lost 4 bases and 2 bases, there was a span of 9 bases. This CDR3 comprises 13 residues. Germline CDR1 and CDR2: SGHTA and FQGNSA. CDR3 nucleotide sequence: TGTGCCAGCAGCTCGCCCGGCCCCTACGAGCAGTACTTC. Encoded protein: CASSSPGPYEQYF. Based on the CDR3 plus reference TRBV7-2 and TRBJ2-7, the full variable domain is GAGVSQSPSNKVTEKGKDVELRCDPISGHTALYWYRQSLGQGLEFLIYFQGNSAPDKSGLPSDRFSAERTGGSVSTLTIQRTQQEDSAVYLCASSSPGPYEQYFGPGTRLTVT.

The chain couples TRBV6-1 to TRBJ1-1; D is ambiguous. The CDR3 totals 14 residues. Per the germline V gene, CDR1 is MNHNS and CDR2 is SASEGT. V dropped 2 bases and J dropped 1 base, with 8 bases sitting between them. The CDR3 coding sequence is TGTGCCAGCAGTGAAAACCCCGAGAACACTGAAGCTTTCTTT. Protein product: CASSENPENTEAFF.

The chain couples TRBV11-2 to TRBJ2-7; no clear D. CDR3 size: 14 residues. CDR1 SGHAT and CDR2 FQNNGV come from the germline V gene. Between the trimmed V and J ends, which lost 4 bases and 5 bases, there was a span of 15 bases. The chain's CDR3 is CASSSWGISDEQYF. CDR3 DNA sequence: TGTGCCAGCAGCTCCTGGGGTATATCGGACGAGCAGTACTTC.

The chain links TRBV10-1 to TRBJ2-1; 9 nucleotides line up with TRBD1. Germline V gene sequence: CDR1 WNHNN, CDR2 SYGVQD (reference sequence). The CDR3 is made up of 16 amino acids. V trimming: 4 bases; J trimming: 2 bases; junction bases outside the gene matches: 6. The DNA of the CDR3 is TGCGCCAGCAGTGGGGGACAGGGAACCACCTACAATGAGCAGTTCTTC. Translating gives CASSGGQGTTYNEQFF.

This clone was seen just once. The V call is TRBV6-6, the J call TRBJ2-7, with D possibly being TRBD2 (5 bases). There are 14 residues in the CDR3. The V gene's germline CDR1 is MNHNY and CDR2 SVGAGI (reference sequence). Trimming removed 2 bases from V and 9 bases from J, with 17 bases in between. CDR3: CASSYQNEGAWQYF. In DNA form, the CDR3 reads TGTGCCAGCAGTTACCAAAACGAGGGCGCATGGCAGTACTTC.

The V call is TRBV29-1, the J call TRBJ2-1, with TRBD2 as a possible D gene (5 bases). Trimming shortened V by 4 bases and J by 7 bases, and 8 bases separated the two germline ends. Germline V gene sequence: CDR1 SQVTM, CDR2 ANQGSEA. The CDR3 length is 11 residues. CDR3 residues: CSVGRENEQFF. The CDR3 coding sequence is TGCAGCGTTGGAAGGGAGAATGAGCAGTTCTTC.

This chain joins TRBV18 and TRBJ2-3; 8 nucleotides match TRBD2. J gave up 3 bases and V 5 bases, and 4 bases lay outside the gene matches. The germline CDR1 and CDR2 sequences are KGHSH and LQKENI. This CDR3 is 14 amino acids long. The CDR3 DNA reads as TGTGCCAGCTCAACCGGGACTAGAACAGATACGCAGTATTTT. Protein product: CASSTGTRTDTQYF.